This is a list of T cell receptor beta chains from one sample in a study of regulatory T cells in long-lasting Graves disease. MiXCR was run by TCRdb on the multiplex PCR reads, yielding one entry per CDR3 protein. The table includes hundreds of thousands of distinct CDR3 sequences, roughly 14% detected once. This sample also appeared in a second study, on T cells in Graves' hyperthyroidism and ophthalmopathy.

The sample was peripheral blood mononuclear cells (PBMCs), taken at new diagnosis, from a patient treated with antithyroid drugs. The receptor set was obtained from a man aged 25-45 years with Graves disease. CDR3s include the opening cysteine and the closing phenylalanine or tryptophan. A D gene is named only where the DNA matches it firmly. Some rows mark clone size as missing; the rest say once, few, many or name a class of expanded clone.

>many|.|TRBV20-1|TRBJ2-5
TGCAGTGCTGACGACGAGCTAGCTCGGGAGACCCAGTACTTC
CSADDELARETQYF
>many|.|TRBV25-1|TRBJ2-7
TGTGCCAGCAGGGGTTTACAGGCCTACGAGCAGTACTTC
CASRGLQAYEQYF
>.|.|TRBV24-1|TRBJ1-2
TGTGCCACCAGTGATTATGTGGATGGCTACACCTTC
CATSDYVDGYTF
>many|.|TRBV12-3/TRBV12-4|TRBJ2-3
TGTGCCAGCAGTCGCGGAGGCTCAGATACGCAGTATTTT
CASSRGGSDTQYF
>many|.|TRBV19|TRBJ1-1
TGTGCCAGTAGTGTAACAGGACCGCACACTGAAGCTTTCTTT
CASSVTGPHTEAFF
>many|TRBD1|TRBV12-3/TRBV12-4|TRBJ2-1
TGTGCCAGCAGTGCCGGGACAGGGTCTTACAATGAGCAGTTCTTC
CASSAGTGSYNEQFF
>few|.|TRBV4-1|TRBJ1-5
TGCGCCAGCAGCCAAGACAGGGTAAGGAGCAATCAGCCCCAGCATTTT
CASSQDRVRSNQPQHF
>.|TRBD1|TRBV5-1|TRBJ1-4
TGCGCCAGCAGCTCTCTAGGACAGGGGTTTGAAAAACTGTTTTTT
CASSSLGQGFEKLFF
>.|.|TRBV7-9|TRBJ2-7
TGTGCCAGCAGCTTGATGGGCGGCCTCTACGAGCAGTACTTC
CASSLMGGLYEQYF
>many|.|TRBV30|TRBJ1-1
TGTGCCTGGGTGGACGTAGGGAGGGCTGAAGCTTTCTTT
CAWVDVGRAEAFF
>.|.|TRBV27|TRBJ2-5
TGTGCCAGCAGGCTAGCGCTGCAAGAGACCCAGTACTTC
CASRLALQETQYF
>many|.|TRBV7-9|TRBJ2-1
TGTGCCAGCACCGCGGGGCTCAATGAGCAGTTCTTC
CASTAGLNEQFF
>.|TRBD2|TRBV5-1|TRBJ2-4
TGCGCCAGCAGCTTAGCGGGAGGGGGGAACATTCAGTACTTC
CASSLAGGGNIQYF
>few|.|TRBV27|TRBJ2-7
TGTGCCAGCAAGGGAAGGTCCGACGAGCAGTACTTC
CASKGRSDEQYF
>many|TRBD2|TRBV6-1|TRBJ2-3
TGTGCCTCCAGTCCCCAGCGGGAGATTGCAGATACGCAGTATTTT
CASSPQREIADTQYF
>many|.|TRBV11-2|TRBJ2-3
TGTGCCAGCAGCCGCGGTACCACAGATACGCAGTATTTT
CASSRGTTDTQYF
>many|.|TRBV27|TRBJ2-3
TGTGCCAGCAGTGGGACCTCAGATACGCAGTATTTT
CASSGTSDTQYF
>many|TRBD2|TRBV12-3/TRBV12-4|TRBJ2-7
TGTGCCAGCAGTCCCACTCTGTCCGGGACTAGCGGGACCTACGAGCAGTACTTC
CASSPTLSGTSGTYEQYF
>many|TRBD1|TRBV28|TRBJ2-5
TGTGCCAGCAGTCCGGGACAGGGGGGGGCAGAGACCCAGTACTTC
CASSPGQGGAETQYF
>.|.|TRBV6-1|TRBJ1-6
TGTGCCAGTCTAGGTTTTGGGGGAAATTCACCCCTCCACTTT
CASLGFGGNSPLHF
>.|.|TRBV3-1|TRBJ1-4
TGTGCCAGCAGCCAAGAGGGGGCGCTTAGTGAAAAACTGTTTTTT
CASSQEGALSEKLFF
>many|TRBD1|TRBV10-2|TRBJ1-4
TGCGCCAGCAGTCAGGGGGCCCTAAATGAAAAACTGTTTTTT
CASSQGALNEKLFF
>many|TRBD1|TRBV9|TRBJ1-1
TGTGCCAGCAGCGTCCATACAGGGGGCGCGGCTGAAGCTTTCTTT
CASSVHTGGAAEAFF
>many|.|TRBV18|TRBJ2-6
TGTGCCAGCAGTCCACAGAGCTCTGGGGCCAACGTCCTGACTTTC
CASSPQSSGANVLTF
>many|.|TRBV29-1|TRBJ2-1
TGCAGCGTGGGACATAATGAGCAGTTCTTC
CSVGHNEQFF
>.|TRBD1|TRBV10-3|TRBJ1-1
TGTGCCATCAGTGAGACTCAGGGGGCGCGATTGACTGAAGCTTTCTTT
CAISETQGARLTEAFF
>many|.|TRBV29-1|TRBJ2-7
TGCAGCGTTGAACAGGGGCCTAGCGAGCAGTACTTC
CSVEQGPSEQYF
>many|.|TRBV20-1|TRBJ2-2
TGCAGTGCTAGTGAGGGAGGGGGTGACACCGGGGAGCTGTTTTTT
CSASEGGGDTGELFF
>.|.|TRBV20-1|TRBJ1-6
TGCAGTGCTAGTAGAGGCATGCGGACTAATTCACCCCTCCACTTT
CSASRGMRTNSPLHF
>many|TRBD1|TRBV2|TRBJ1-1
TGTGCCAGCAGTGAAGGGCAGGGGGGACATATGTGGACTGAAGCTTTCTTT
CASSEGQGGHMWTEAFF
>.|.|TRBV7-8|TRBJ2-2
TGTGCCAGCAGCCAGGAAGGGGGGATGAACACCGGGGAGCTGTTTTTT
CASSQEGGMNTGELFF
>many|TRBD2|TRBV6-2/TRBV6-3|TRBJ2-1
TGTGCCAGCAGTGAAGGACTAGCCCGTGAGCAGTTCTTC
CASSEGLAREQFF
>many|.|TRBV29-1|TRBJ2-3
TGCAGCGCCACCTACCGGCCCAGCACAGATACGCAGTATTTT
CSATYRPSTDTQYF
>many|.|TRBV29-1|TRBJ2-7
TGCAGCGTGACAGTGAGCTCCTACGAGCAGTACTTC
CSVTVSSYEQYF
>many|.|TRBV6-1|TRBJ1-5
TGTGCCAGCTTATTGACCGGCACGGGGCAGCCCCAGCATTTT
CASLLTGTGQPQHF
>many|.|TRBV5-1|TRBJ1-1
TGCGCCAGCAGCTTCCGGCGGGGGGCTCAGGTGAACACTGAAGCTTTCTTT
CASSFRRGAQVNTEAFF
>many|.|TRBV7-2|TRBJ2-3
TGTGCCAGCAGCTTAGGAGCGCCACGGGCAGATACGCAGTATTTT
CASSLGAPRADTQYF
>many|.|TRBV12-3/TRBV12-4|TRBJ1-2
TGTGCCAGCACCCTCGGGGGGGGCGTCTATGGCTACACCTTC
CASTLGGGVYGYTF
>.|.|TRBV4-2|TRBJ2-7
TGTGCCAGCAGCCAAGATGCAGGGTCCGTTTACGAGCAGTACTTC
CASSQDAGSVYEQYF
>many|TRBD2|TRBV5-1|TRBJ2-3
TGCGCCAGCAACCCTAGGACTAGCGGGATCACAGATACGCAGTATTTT
CASNPRTSGITDTQYF
>.|TRBD2|TRBV19|TRBJ2-1
TGTGCCAGTAGTATATTTAGCGGGAGTGCCCCTGAGCAGTTCTTC
CASSIFSGSAPEQFF
>many|.|TRBV6-1|TRBJ2-7
TGTGCCAGCAGCGCGTGGGGAGGCTTGGGGTACGAGCAGTACTTC
CASSAWGGLGYEQYF
>few|.|TRBV12-3/TRBV12-4|TRBJ1-1
TGTGCCAGCAGTTTAAAGGAGTCGGGTGAAGCTTTCTTT
CASSLKESGEAFF
>many|TRBD2|TRBV7-9|TRBJ2-1
TGTGCCAGCAGCCCTCCTGGGGCGGGAGGGGACAATGAGCAGTTCTTC
CASSPPGAGGDNEQFF
>many|TRBD2|TRBV18|TRBJ2-7
TGTGCCAGCTCACCAAGACTAGCTTTCGCCGAGCAGTACTTC
CASSPRLAFAEQYF
>many|.|TRBV24-1|TRBJ2-5
TGTGCCACCAGTGAGGGGGGGACCCAGTACTTC
CATSEGGTQYF
>.|.|TRBV14|TRBJ1-2
TGTGCCAGCAGCCAAGAGAGGGGAATCTACACCTTC
CASSQERGIYTF
>many|.|TRBV24-1|TRBJ2-3
TGTGCCACCAGTGATTTGCAATTGGGCGGCACAGATACGCAGTATTTT
CATSDLQLGGTDTQYF
>many|TRBD2|TRBV20-1|TRBJ2-5
TGCAGTGCCACCAGGACTAGCGAGAGCCTACTTGAGACCCAGTACTTC
CSATRTSESLLETQYF
>many|.|TRBV2|TRBJ1-2
TGTGCCAGCCTCCCGAACAGGGAAAACTATGGCTACACCTTC
CASLPNRENYGYTF
>few|.|TRBV5-5|TRBJ1-6
TGTGCCAGCAGCTTGATACGGTCACCCCTCCACTTT
CASSLIRSPLHF